This TCR beta chain was profiled in a study of cytomegalovirus exposure and HLA in healthy donors. The PCR made use of 60 Vbeta and 13 Jbeta primers. Data came from immunoSEQ multiplex PCR; TCRdb stores just in-frame clones and leaves some out. The repertoire holds over 150,000 clones, approximately 80% seen once, with around 11% in the top ten. Germline V gene lookup returns CDR1 SGHAT and CDR2 FQDESV (reference sequence). The CDR3 spans 13 residues. V was trimmed by 5 bases and J by 6 bases, leaving 14 bases between them. The TCR was taken from a man over 45 in good health and CMV-seropositive. Sequenced material: PBMCs. This chain uses TRBV11-1 with TRBJ2-7; maybe TRBD2 (6 bases). CDR3: CASSLGGVGEQYF. Written as DNA, the CDR3 is TGTGCCAGCAGCCTCGGCGGGGTGGGCGAGCAGTACTTC.